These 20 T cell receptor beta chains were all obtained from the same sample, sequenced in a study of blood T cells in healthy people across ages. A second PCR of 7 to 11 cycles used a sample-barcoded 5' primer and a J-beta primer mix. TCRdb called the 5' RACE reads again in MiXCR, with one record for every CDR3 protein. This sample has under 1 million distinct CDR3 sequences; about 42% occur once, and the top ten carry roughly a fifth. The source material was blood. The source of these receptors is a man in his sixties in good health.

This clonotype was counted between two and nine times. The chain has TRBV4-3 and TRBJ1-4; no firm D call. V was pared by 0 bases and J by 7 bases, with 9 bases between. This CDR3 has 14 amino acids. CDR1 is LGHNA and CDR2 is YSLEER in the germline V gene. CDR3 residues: CASSQDGSGEKLFF. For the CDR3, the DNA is TGCGCCAGCAGCCAAGATGGGAGTGGTGAAAAACTGTTTTTT.

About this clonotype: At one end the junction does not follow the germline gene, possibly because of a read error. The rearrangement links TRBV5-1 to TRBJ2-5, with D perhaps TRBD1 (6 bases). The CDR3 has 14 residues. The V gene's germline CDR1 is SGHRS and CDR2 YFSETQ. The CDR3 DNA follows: TGCGCCGGCAGCCGGAACAGGGACCAAGAGACCCAGTACTTC. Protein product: CAGSRNRDQETQYF.

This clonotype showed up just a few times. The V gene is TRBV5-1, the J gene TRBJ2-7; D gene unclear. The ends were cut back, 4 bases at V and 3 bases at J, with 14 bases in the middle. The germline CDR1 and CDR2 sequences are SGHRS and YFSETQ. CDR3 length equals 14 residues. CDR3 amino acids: CASSVDLTIYEQYF. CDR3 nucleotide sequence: TGCGCCAGCAGCGTGGACCTCACAATCTACGAGCAGTACTTC.

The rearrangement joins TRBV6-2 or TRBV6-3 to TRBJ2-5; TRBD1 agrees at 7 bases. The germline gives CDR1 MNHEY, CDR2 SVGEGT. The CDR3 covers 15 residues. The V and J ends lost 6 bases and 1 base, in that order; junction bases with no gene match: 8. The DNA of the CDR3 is TGTGCCAGCAGGACGACAGGGTTATTCCAAGAGACCCAGTACTTC. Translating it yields CASRTTGLFQETQYF.

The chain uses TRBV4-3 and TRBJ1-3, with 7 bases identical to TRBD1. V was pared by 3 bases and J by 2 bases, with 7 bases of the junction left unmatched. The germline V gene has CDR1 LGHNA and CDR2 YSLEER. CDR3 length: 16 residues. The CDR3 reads CASSQGGTDTGNTIYF. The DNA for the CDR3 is TGCGCCAGCAGCCAGGGGGGGACAGACACTGGAAACACCATATATTTT.

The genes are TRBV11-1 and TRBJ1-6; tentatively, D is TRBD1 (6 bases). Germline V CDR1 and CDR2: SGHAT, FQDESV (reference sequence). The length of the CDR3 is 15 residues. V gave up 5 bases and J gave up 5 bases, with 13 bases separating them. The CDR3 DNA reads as TGTGCCAGCAGCCAAGGGGCAGGGGATAATTCACCCCTCCACTTT. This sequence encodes CASSQGAGDNSPLHF.

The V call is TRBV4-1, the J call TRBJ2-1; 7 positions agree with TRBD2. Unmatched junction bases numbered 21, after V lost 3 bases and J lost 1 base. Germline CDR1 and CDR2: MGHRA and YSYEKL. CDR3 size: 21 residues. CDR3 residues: CASSHPVPGLAGDYSYNEQFF. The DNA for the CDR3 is TGCGCCAGCAGCCATCCAGTCCCGGGACTGGCGGGGGACTATTCCTACAATGAGCAGTTCTTC.

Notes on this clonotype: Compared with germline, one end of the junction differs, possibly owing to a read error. The CDR3 DNA sequence: TGCGCCAGCAGCTTTGGGGGACTAGCGGGGGCTCAAGGGACCCAGTACTTC. This gives the protein CASSFGGLAGAQGTQYF. This chain joins TRBV5-1 and TRBJ2-5; 14 bases are a match to TRBD2. Germline assignment: CDR1 SGHRS and CDR2 YFSETQ. The length of the CDR3 is 17 residues.

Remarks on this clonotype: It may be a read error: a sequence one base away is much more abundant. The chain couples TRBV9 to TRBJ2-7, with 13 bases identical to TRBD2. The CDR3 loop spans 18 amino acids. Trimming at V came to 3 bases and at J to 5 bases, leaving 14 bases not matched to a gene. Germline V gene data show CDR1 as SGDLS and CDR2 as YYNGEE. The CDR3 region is CASSEGLAGPLGGDEQYF. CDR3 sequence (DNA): TGTGCCAGCAGCGAGGGACTAGCGGGGCCTCTGGGCGGCGACGAGCAGTACTTC.

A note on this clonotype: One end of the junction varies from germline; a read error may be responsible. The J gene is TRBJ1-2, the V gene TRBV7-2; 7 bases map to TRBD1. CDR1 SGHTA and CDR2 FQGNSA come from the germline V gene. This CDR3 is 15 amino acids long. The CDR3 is CANSLADRTGDGYTF. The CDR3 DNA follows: TGTGCCAACAGCTTAGCGGACCGGACAGGTGATGGCTACACCTTC.

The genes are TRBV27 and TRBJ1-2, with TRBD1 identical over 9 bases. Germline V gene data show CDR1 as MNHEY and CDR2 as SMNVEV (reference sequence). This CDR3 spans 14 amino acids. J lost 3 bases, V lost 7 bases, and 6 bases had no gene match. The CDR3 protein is CASKQGTGYYGYTF. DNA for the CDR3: TGTGCCAGCAAGCAGGGGACAGGGTACTATGGCTACACCTTC.

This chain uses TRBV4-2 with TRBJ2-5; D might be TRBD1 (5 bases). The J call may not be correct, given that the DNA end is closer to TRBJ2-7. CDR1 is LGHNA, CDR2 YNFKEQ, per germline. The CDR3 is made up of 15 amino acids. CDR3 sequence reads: CASSQPGQGPYEQYF. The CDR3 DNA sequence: TGTGCCAGCAGCCAACCCGGGCAGGGCCCCTACGAGCAGTACTTC.

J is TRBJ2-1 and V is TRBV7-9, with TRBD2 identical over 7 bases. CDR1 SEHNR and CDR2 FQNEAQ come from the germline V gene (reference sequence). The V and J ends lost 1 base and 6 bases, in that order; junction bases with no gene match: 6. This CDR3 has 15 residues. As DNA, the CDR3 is TGTGCCAGCAGCTTAGAAGGACTAGTTAGCAATGAGCAGTTCTTC. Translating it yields CASSLEGLVSNEQFF.

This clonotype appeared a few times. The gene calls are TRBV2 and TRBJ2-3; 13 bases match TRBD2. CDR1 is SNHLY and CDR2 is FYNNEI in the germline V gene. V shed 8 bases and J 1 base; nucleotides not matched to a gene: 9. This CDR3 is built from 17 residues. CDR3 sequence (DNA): TGTGCCAGCCCCGGGACTAGCGGGGATCCAGGCACAGATACGCAGTATTTT. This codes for CASPGTSGDPGTDTQYF. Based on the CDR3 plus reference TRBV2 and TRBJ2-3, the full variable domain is EPEVTQTPSHQVTQMGQEVILRCVPISNHLYFYWYRQILGQKVEFLVSFYNNEISEKSEIFDDQFSVERPDGSNFTLKIRSTKLEDSAMYFCASPGTSGDPGTDTQYFGPGTRLTVL.

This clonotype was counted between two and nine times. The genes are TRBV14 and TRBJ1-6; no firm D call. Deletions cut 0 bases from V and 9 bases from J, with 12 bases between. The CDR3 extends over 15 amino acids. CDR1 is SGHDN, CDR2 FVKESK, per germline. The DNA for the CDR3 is TGTGCCAGCAGCCAAGATAGGAGGCGGGCTTCACCCCTCCACTTT. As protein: CASSQDRRRASPLHF.

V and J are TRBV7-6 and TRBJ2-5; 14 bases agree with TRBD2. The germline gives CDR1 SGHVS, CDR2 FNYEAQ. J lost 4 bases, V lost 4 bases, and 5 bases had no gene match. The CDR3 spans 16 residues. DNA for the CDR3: TGTGCCAGCAGCTCAGGACTAGCGGGGGGTGGAGAGACCCAGTACTTC. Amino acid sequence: CASSSGLAGGGETQYF. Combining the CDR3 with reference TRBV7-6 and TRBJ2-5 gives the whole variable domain GAGVSQSPRYKVTKRGQDVALRCDPISGHVSLYWYRQALGQGPEFLTYFNYEAQQDKSGLPNDRFSAERPEGSISTLTIQRTEQRDSAMYRCASSSGLAGGGETQYFGPGTRLLVL.

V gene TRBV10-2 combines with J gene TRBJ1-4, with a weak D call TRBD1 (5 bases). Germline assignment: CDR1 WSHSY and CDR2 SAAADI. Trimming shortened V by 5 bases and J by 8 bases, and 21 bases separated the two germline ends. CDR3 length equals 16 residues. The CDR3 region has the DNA TGCGCCAGCAGTAGAACGGCCCTCAGGGACTACGAAAAACTGTTTTTT. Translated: CASSRTALRDYEKLFF.

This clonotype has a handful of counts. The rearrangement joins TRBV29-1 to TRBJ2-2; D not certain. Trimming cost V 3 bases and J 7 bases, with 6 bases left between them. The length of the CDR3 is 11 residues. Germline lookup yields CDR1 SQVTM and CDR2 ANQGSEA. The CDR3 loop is CSVEGGGELFF. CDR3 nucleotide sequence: TGCAGCGTTGAGGGCGGCGGGGAGCTGTTTTTT.

CDR3 protein: CASSLQEANSPLHF. In DNA form, the CDR3 reads TGTGCCAGCAGTCTACAGGAGGCAAATTCACCCCTCCACTTT. V gene TRBV12-3 or TRBV12-4 combines with J gene TRBJ1-6; tentatively, D is TRBD1 (5 bases). The CDR3 is 14 amino acids. V was pared by 5 bases and J by 7 bases, with 12 bases between.

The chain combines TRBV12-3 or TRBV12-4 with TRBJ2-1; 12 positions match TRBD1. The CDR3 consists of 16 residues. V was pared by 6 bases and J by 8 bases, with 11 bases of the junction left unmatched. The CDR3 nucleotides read TGTGCCAGCAGGGCAACCGGGACAGGGGGCATCTATGAGCAGTTCTTC. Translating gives CASRATGTGGIYEQFF.